This T cell receptor beta chain was documented in a study of shared clonotypes between healthy human individuals. Deep-level settings were used for running the assay. Sequencing used immunoSEQ multiplex PCR; TCRdb keeps in-frame clones, though not all of them. The sample holds around 600,000 clones, more than 95% seen once. The origin of this receptor is a woman aged 25 to 45 in good health. Sequenced material: naive CD4+ T cells sorted from blood. Specified subset: CD45RA+ positively selected.

CDR3 in amino acids: CAWSVSAGGPWIYNEQFF. CDR3 bases: TGTGCCTGGAGTGTTTCCGCGGGAGGGCCATGGATTTACAATGAGCAGTTCTTC. The genes are TRBV30 and TRBJ2-1; 9 bases match TRBD2. CDR3 length equals 18 residues. Germline-derived CDR1 and CDR2 are GTSNPN and SVGIG (reference sequence). Trimming removed 0 bases from V and 4 bases from J; junction bases left unmatched: 13.